This passage covers 27 T cell receptor beta chains from one sample sequenced in a study of blood T cell repertoires in COVID-19. Some clones are missing from TCRdb's copy, which holds only in-frame ones; the method was immunoSEQ multiplex PCR. The table lists around 64,000 clones, 80% to 90% of them singletons. Sequencing was done on a sample of peripheral blood. The receptors were sampled from a man aged 30 to 39 with acute or convalescent COVID-19.

The rearrangement joins TRBV6-5 to TRBJ1-2; D gene ambiguous. The ends were cut back, 6 bases at V and 4 bases at J, with 15 bases in the middle. There are 14 residues in the CDR3. Germline CDR1 MNHEY, CDR2 SVGAGI. The CDR3: CASRKRGAFYGYTF. The DNA of the CDR3 is TGTGCCAGCAGAAAGCGGGGAGCTTTCTATGGCTACACCTTC.

This chain links TRBV5-1 with TRBJ2-1, with 8 bases lining up with TRBD2. The length of the CDR3 is 14 residues. Losses at the gene ends were 5 bases for V and 7 bases for J; bases not matched to a gene: 8. Per the germline V gene, CDR1 is SGHRS and CDR2 is YFSETQ. The CDR3 sequence is CASRTGGPVNEQFF. CDR3 DNA: TGCGCCAGCAGGACGGGAGGGCCAGTGAATGAGCAGTTCTTC.

This clone has more than one count but fewer than ten. This CDR3 is CASSPNRYTGELFF. The CDR3 DNA reads TGTGCCAGCAGCCCTAATCGATACACCGGGGAGCTGTTTTTT. The V and J genes are TRBV11-2 and TRBJ2-2; unclear D gene. V shed 5 bases and J shed 3 bases, with 10 bases lying between them. The CDR3 runs 14 residues. Germline CDR1 is SGHAT and CDR2 is FQNNGV.

The CDR3 DNA follows: TGCGCCAGCAGCCCGGACAGAGTGAGCTACACCTTC. Translating it yields CASSPDRVSYTF. The V gene is TRBV10-2, the J gene TRBJ1-2, with D possibly matching TRBD1 (6 bases). Trimming left V 6 bases short and J 9 bases short, with 14 bases between. Germline assignment: CDR1 WSHSY and CDR2 SAAADI. The CDR3 contains 12 residues.

The J gene is TRBJ2-1, the V gene TRBV3-1 (or the pseudogene TRBV3-2); D may be TRBD2 (5 bases). V dropped 0 bases and J dropped 0 bases, with 12 bases sitting between them. CDR1 is LGHDT, CDR2 YNNKEL, per germline (reference sequence). The CDR3 extends over 17 amino acids. CDR3 protein: CASSQDRGDLSYNEQFF. The DNA for the CDR3 is TGTGCCAGCAGCCAAGATCGGGGAGACCTCTCCTACAATGAGCAGTTCTTC.

The chain recombines TRBV29-1 with TRBJ1-3; D unresolved. V lost 3 bases and J lost 5, with 8 bases in between. CDR3 length: 12 residues. Germline V gene data show CDR1 as SQVTM and CDR2 as ANQGSEA. CDR3 DNA: TGCAGCGTTGATGCTACGCGAAACACCATATATTTT. Translated: CSVDATRNTIYF.

This clone was picked up one time. The chain employs TRBV7-9 and TRBJ2-7; 8 positions agree with TRBD2. Germline-derived CDR1 and CDR2 are SEHNR and FQNEAQ (reference sequence). The CDR3 contains 15 residues. V was pared by 5 bases and J by 1 base, with 7 bases of the junction left unmatched. CDR3 DNA: TGTGCCAGCAGCCCTCGGACTAGCCCTTCCTACGAGCAGTACTTC. This gives the protein CASSPRTSPSYEQYF.

This chain links TRBV19 with TRBJ1-5; 8 nucleotides align to TRBD1. V shed 9 bases, J shed 6 bases, and the junction held 10 bases outside the gene matches. There are 14 residues in the CDR3. The V gene's germline CDR1 is LNHDA and CDR2 SQIVND (reference sequence). CDR3 in DNA: TGTGCCAGCAAGGAGACAGGGGAAGGTCAGCCCCAGCATTTT. This sequence encodes CASKETGEGQPQHF. The entire variable domain, with the rest obtained from reference TRBV19 and TRBJ1-5, is as follows: DGGITQSPKYLFRKEGQNVTLSCEQNLNHDAMYWYRQDPGQGLRLIYYSQIVNDFQKGDIAEGYSVSREKKESFPLTVTSAQKNPTAFYLCASKETGEGQPQHFGDGTRLSIL.

The chain uses TRBV30 and TRBJ1-5; D is possibly TRBD1 (5 bases). The CDR3 length is 13 residues. The V end lost 1 base, the J end lost 15 bases, and 19 bases lay between the germline ends. Germline loops: CDR1 GTSNPN, CDR2 SVGIG (reference sequence). This CDR3 is CAWSENSGLSVHF. The CDR3 DNA reads TGTGCCTGGAGTGAAAATTCAGGGTTGTCGGTGCATTTT. Drawing the rest from reference TRBV30 and TRBJ1-5, the complete variable domain is SQTIHQWPATLVQPVGSPLSLECTVEGTSNPNLYWYRQAAGRGLQLLFYSVGIGQISSEVPQNLSASRPQDRQFILSSKKLLLSDSGFYLCAWSENSGLSVHFGDGTRLSIL.

The V gene is TRBV6-6, the J gene TRBJ1-1, with D possibly TRBD1 on 6 matching bases. This CDR3 has 13 residues. Deletions cut 7 bases from V and 0 bases from J, with 9 bases between. Germline assignment: CDR1 MNHNY and CDR2 SVGAGI (reference sequence). The CDR3 spells CASTQGLNTEAFF. The CDR3 nucleotides read TGTGCCAGCACCCAGGGGTTGAACACTGAAGCTTTCTTT.

The chain carries TRBV10-2 and TRBJ1-1; D unresolved. Trimming cost V 1 base and J 0 bases, with 9 bases left between them. This CDR3 is 15 amino acids long. The germline V gene has CDR1 WSHSY and CDR2 SAAADI. CDR3: CASSEYAVVNTEAFF. The CDR3 DNA sequence: TGCGCCAGCAGTGAGTACGCGGTAGTGAACACTGAAGCTTTCTTT.

In DNA, the CDR3 is TGTGCCAGCAGCGATCCAGTGATCGGGGAGCTGTTTTTT. Its translation: CASSDPVIGELFF. The chain recombines TRBV3-1 (or the pseudogene TRBV3-2) with TRBJ2-2; D ambiguous. CDR3 length: 13 residues. Germline V gene sequence: CDR1 LGHDT, CDR2 YNNKEL (reference sequence). The V gene lost 5 bases and the J gene lost 7 bases, with 11 bases spanning the gap.

CDR3 coding DNA: TGTGCCAGCAGCGTAGAAGGTCGGAGTGGAAACACCATATATTTT. Translated: CASSVEGRSGNTIYF. This rearrangement joins TRBV9 to TRBJ1-3; no clear D. CDR1 SGDLS and CDR2 YYNGEE come from the germline V gene. The CDR3 loop spans 15 amino acids. V was trimmed by 0 bases and J by 3 bases, leaving 10 bases between them. The full variable domain, in which reference TRBV9 and TRBJ1-3 provide the parts outside the CDR3, is DSGVTQTPKHLITATGQRVTLRCSPRSGDLSVYWYQQSLDQGLQFLIQYYNGEERAKGNILERFSAQQFPDLHSELNLSSLELGDSALYFCASSVEGRSGNTIYFGEGSWLTVV.

The V call is TRBV18, the J call TRBJ1-1; 8 bases are a match to TRBD1. The CDR3 has 15 amino acids. V was clipped by 5 bases and J by 2 bases; unmatched bases: 7. Germline V gene data show CDR1 as KGHSH and CDR2 as LQKENI. CDR3 coding DNA: TGTGCCAGCTCATACCTGCAGGGGGCTAACACTGAAGCTTTCTTT. This sequence encodes CASSYLQGANTEAFF.

V gene TRBV11-2 combines with J gene TRBJ2-3; D possibly corresponds to TRBD1 (5 bases). Germline CDR1 SGHAT, CDR2 FQNNGV. This CDR3 comprises 14 residues. Trimming pared 2 bases from V and 1 base from J, leaving 7 bases between. The chain's CDR3 is CASSLSRGTDTQYF. The CDR3 nucleotides read TGTGCCAGCAGCTTATCCAGGGGCACAGATACGCAGTATTTT.

The genes are TRBV9 and TRBJ2-1; 10 bases are shared with TRBD2. Trimming took 6 bases from V and 5 from J; bases not matched to a gene: 8. The CDR3 length is 15 residues. The germline V gene has CDR1 SGDLS and CDR2 YYNGEE. CDR3 sequence reads: CASTGGTSDHNEQFF. In nucleotides, the CDR3 is TGTGCCAGCACTGGAGGGACTAGCGATCACAATGAGCAGTTCTTC. Full variable domain (outside the CDR3, taken from reference TRBV9 and TRBJ2-1): DSGVTQTPKHLITATGQRVTLRCSPRSGDLSVYWYQQSLDQGLQFLIQYYNGEERAKGNILERFSAQQFPDLHSELNLSSLELGDSALYFCASTGGTSDHNEQFFGPGTRLTVL.

The CDR3 coding sequence is TGTGCCAGCAGCCCCGGACAGGCCATTGGGGAAAAACTGTTTTTT. Amino acid sequence: CASSPGQAIGEKLFF. The chain employs TRBV5-6 and TRBJ1-4; 7 nucleotides agree with TRBD1. V shed 4 bases and J 8 bases; nucleotides not matched to a gene: 11. The CDR3 is 15 amino acids. The germline V gene encodes CDR1 SGHDT and CDR2 YYEEEE.

This chain connects TRBV5-1 to TRBJ1-2, with TRBD1 as a possible D gene (5 bases). Looked up from germline, CDR1 is SGHRS and CDR2 is YFSETQ. Between the trimmed V and J ends, which lost 4 bases and 8 bases, there was a span of 12 bases. The CDR3 loop spans 12 amino acids. DNA for the CDR3: TGCGCCAGCAGCCCGGACATGCGCGGCTACACCTTC. Encoded protein: CASSPDMRGYTF.

The J gene is TRBJ1-4, the V gene TRBV2; 8 bases map to TRBD1. Trimming cost V 6 bases and J 8 bases; bases outside gene matches: 8. From germline, CDR1 is SNHLY and CDR2 FYNNEI. The CDR3 runs to 14 residues. CDR3 nucleotides: TGTGCCAGCAGGAAACAGGGGGTAGGGGAAAAACTGTTTTTT. It is translated as CASRKQGVGEKLFF.

A single count supports this clone. The chain links TRBV10-3 to TRBJ1-2; D perhaps matches TRBD1 (5 bases). V lost 2 bases to trimming and J lost 4 bases, with 17 bases between them. CDR3 size: 16 residues. Germline CDR1 and CDR2: ENHRY and SYGVKD. The CDR3 region is CAISEITSGVPYGYTF. The CDR3 coding sequence is TGTGCCATCAGTGAGATCACTTCGGGGGTACCCTATGGCTACACCTTC.

The genes are TRBV5-1 and TRBJ2-5, with D possibly TRBD1 on 6 matching bases. V was pared by 4 bases and J by 5 bases, with 15 bases between. The CDR3 spans 14 residues. Germline CDR1 is SGHRS and CDR2 is YFSETQ. The DNA of the CDR3 is TGCGCCAGCAGCGCCGGACAGAGGGCCGAGACCCAGTACTTC. Translation: CASSAGQRAETQYF.

V and J are TRBV27 and TRBJ2-7, with 8 nucleotides matching TRBD2. Germline V gene data show CDR1 as MNHEY and CDR2 as SMNVEV (reference sequence). The CDR3 totals 14 residues. V shed 4 bases, J shed 2 bases, and the junction held 4 bases outside the gene matches. CDR3 region: CASSSTSGTYEQYF. CDR3 coding DNA: TGTGCCAGCAGTTCCACTAGCGGAACCTACGAGCAGTACTTC.

The rearrangement links TRBV27 to TRBJ2-3; TRBD2 matches at 7 bases. J was trimmed by 0 bases and V by 3 bases; bases with no gene match: 3. Germline V gene data show CDR1 as MNHEY and CDR2 as SMNVEV (reference sequence). The CDR3 has 15 amino acids. CDR3 sequence: CASSLVSGSTDTQYF. DNA of the CDR3: TGTGCCAGCAGTTTGGTTAGCGGGAGCACAGATACGCAGTATTTT.

The chain has TRBV5-4 and TRBJ2-1; 8 nucleotides align to TRBD2. CDR3 length: 15 residues. Germline assignment: CDR1 SGHNT and CDR2 YYREEE (reference sequence). Trimming took 2 bases from V and 6 from J; bases not matched to a gene: 7. Written as DNA, the CDR3 is TGTGCCAGCAGCTTCGCGGGGGGAATTAGCAATGAGCAGTTCTTC. Translated: CASSFAGGISNEQFF. Combining the CDR3 with reference TRBV5-4 and TRBJ2-1 gives the whole variable domain ETGVTQSPTHLIKTRGQQVTLRCSSQSGHNTVSWYQQALGQGPQFIFQYYREEENGRGNFPPRFSGLQFPNYSSELNVNALELDDSALYLCASSFAGGISNEQFFGPGTRLTVL.

For the CDR3, the DNA is TGCGCCAGCAGCCTCGGACTAGCCGGGATTATAACAGGGGAGCTGTTTTTT. This sequence encodes CASSLGLAGIITGELFF. The chain recombines TRBV5-1 with TRBJ2-2, with 8 bases fitting TRBD2. J gave up 8 bases and V 4 bases, and 16 bases lay outside the gene matches. The CDR3 consists of 17 residues. CDR1 is SGHRS and CDR2 is YFSETQ in the germline V gene.

The chain uses TRBV3-1 (or the pseudogene TRBV3-2) and TRBJ1-3; D may be TRBD1 (5 bases). The CDR3 sequence is 15 residues long. Germline V gives CDR1 LGHDT, CDR2 YNNKEL (reference sequence). V lost 4 bases and J lost 0, with 10 bases in between. In DNA form, the CDR3 reads TGTGCCAGCAGCCGCCGACAGAACTCTGGAAACACCATATATTTT. It yields the protein CASSRRQNSGNTIYF.

The J gene is TRBJ1-1, the V gene TRBV5-4; D is unresolved. Trimming took 0 bases from V and 0 from J, leaving 12 bases between them. The CDR3 totals 16 residues. CDR1 and CDR2 from the germline V gene are SGHNT and YYREEE (reference sequence). The CDR3 spells CASSLEAGILNTEAFF. CDR3 bases: TGTGCCAGCAGCTTGGAGGCGGGTATATTGAACACTGAAGCTTTCTTT.